This T cell receptor beta chain was profiled in a study of regulatory T cells in long-lasting Graves disease. Overall study: Antithyroid drug intake by newly diagnosed Graves' patients had lasted under 3 months.

The sample holds many counts of this clonotype. The target antigen is unknown. CDR1 SGHNT and CDR2 YENEEA come from the germline V gene. This CDR3 region has 16 residues. The V end was cut by 1 base, the J end by 5 bases, with 18 bases between. The time point denotes: newly diagnosed GD, antithyroid drugs for less than 3 months. Preparation of the TCR library used RNA extracted from PBMCs. By American Thyroid Association guidelines, Graves' disease was diagnosed in the cohort. Study observations and caveats: TCR diversity was lower in persistent than newly diagnosed Graves' disease.

Construction of TCR beta libraries relied on iRepertoire HTBI primers and on Arm-PCR targeting CDR3 regions. TCRdb passed the multiplex PCR reads through MiXCR, listing each CDR3 protein once. The table has about 310,000 distinct CDR3 sequences, 18% seen once. The material sequenced was peripheral blood mononuclear cells (PBMCs), taken at new diagnosis, from a patient treated with antithyroid drugs. The sequence came from a female donor with Graves disease. V gene TRBV11-3 combines with J gene TRBJ2-7; D gene ambiguous. Written as DNA, the CDR3 is TGTGCCAGCAGCTTAGGTCCTGGGCCAGGAAAGAACGAGCAGTACTTC. Translation gives CASSLGPGPGKNEQYF.